The 16 T cell receptor beta chains below come from one sample, sequenced in a study of cytomegalovirus exposure and HLA in healthy donors. PCR involved 60 Vbeta and 13 Jbeta primers. The protocol was immunoSEQ multiplex PCR, while the TCRdb copy is restricted to in-frame clones and leaves out a portion. The repertoire consists of 150,000 to 200,000 clones, with roughly three quarters occurring once and the leading ten covering around 1.5%. Sample: PBMCs. The receptors originated from a woman between 45 and 60 years old in good health and CMV-seronegative.

This sequence joins TRBV7-2 and TRBJ1-1, with TRBD1 matching 9 bases. This CDR3 is built from 19 residues. Germline CDR1 SGHTA, CDR2 FQGNSA. Germline trimming cut 5 bases from V and 0 bases from J; bases unmatched to any gene: 16. The CDR3 sequence: CASSPDLRDRVFLNTEAFF. The CDR3 bases are TGTGCCAGCAGCCCCGATTTGCGGGACAGGGTCTTTTTGAACACTGAAGCTTTCTTT.

This clone was seen ten or more times. The chain carries TRBV29-1 and TRBJ1-3; D remains ambiguous. The CDR3 has 13 residues. Germline CDR1 and CDR2: SQVTM and ANQGSEA. With 5 bases removed from V and 3 bases from J, the gap between germline ends came to 11 bases. CDR3 residues: CSVPGLNGNTIYF. CDR3 DNA sequence: TGCAGCGTTCCGGGGTTGAATGGAAACACCATATATTTT.

The chain couples TRBV28 to TRBJ2-5, with D uncertain. CDR3 length: 14 residues. Germline lookup yields CDR1 MDHEN and CDR2 SYDVKM. Between the trimmed V and J ends, which lost 2 bases and 1 base, there was a span of 8 bases. The CDR3 sequence: CASSLSGSQETQYF. DNA of the CDR3: TGTGCCAGCAGTTTAAGTGGCAGCCAAGAGACCCAGTACTTC.

The chain couples TRBV7-2 to TRBJ1-4; a weak D match, TRBD1 (6 bases). The CDR3 is 17 amino acids. V was cut by 1 base and J by 2 bases, with 14 bases left in between. CDR1 and CDR2 from the germline V gene are SGHTA and FQGNSA. The chain's CDR3 is CASSLGPRDTTNEKLFF. The CDR3 DNA is TGTGCCAGCAGCTTAGGGCCCCGGGACACCACTAATGAAAAACTGTTTTTT.

V and J are TRBV9 and TRBJ2-3, with D possibly TRBD2 on 6 matching bases. V lost 2 bases, J lost 5 bases, and 18 bases lay in between. This CDR3 is built from 16 residues. Germline V gene lookup returns CDR1 SGDLS and CDR2 YYNGEE. The CDR3: CASSVVGEVYGDTQYF. CDR3 coding DNA: TGTGCCAGCAGCGTGGTAGGGGAGGTTTATGGAGATACGCAGTATTTT.

In its sample, this clone was seen a few times. CDR3 DNA sequence: TGTGCCAGCAGCCAAGAGTTGGCAGGGGGAAACTATGGCTACACCTTC. Translation: CASSQELAGGNYGYTF. The chain joins TRBV14 to TRBJ1-2, with 7 bases that match TRBD1. J was trimmed by 2 bases and V by 0 bases; bases with no gene match: 6. From germline, CDR1 is SGHDN and CDR2 FVKESK. This CDR3 comprises 16 residues.

The chain combines TRBV28 with TRBJ2-7; 9 bases are a match to TRBD1. With V trimmed by 6 bases and J by 1 base, 7 bases remained unmatched. The CDR3 extends over 15 amino acids. The germline CDR1 and CDR2 sequences are MDHEN and SYDVKM. CDR3 loop: CASSRGGTGSYEQYF. The CDR3, as DNA: TGTGCCAGCAGCCGAGGGGGGACAGGGTCCTACGAGCAGTACTTC.

The chain uses TRBV5-3 and TRBJ2-7, with D perhaps matching TRBD1 (6 bases). Being an ORF, TRBV5-3 has a function that is uncertain. The V gene lost 4 bases and the J gene lost 0 bases, with 17 bases spanning the gap. The CDR3 sequence is 16 residues long. CDR3 sequence: CARSGNGQTFSYEQYF. DNA for the CDR3: TGTGCCAGAAGCGGGAACGGACAGACCTTCTCCTACGAGCAGTACTTC.

This clone was recorded only once. V and J are TRBV6-1 and TRBJ2-1; TRBD2 matches at 11 bases. Trimming removed 4 bases from V and 6 bases from J; junction bases left unmatched: 5. CDR3 size: 15 residues. Germline V gene data show CDR1 as MNHNS and CDR2 as SASEGT. The DNA of the CDR3 is TGTGCCAGCAGTGTCACTAGCGGGAGAGGCAATGAGCAGTTCTTC. Translating gives CASSVTSGRGNEQFF.

The gene calls are TRBV4-2 and TRBJ1-2; D gene ambiguous. Trimming pared 0 bases from V and 4 bases from J, leaving 24 bases between. The CDR3 loop spans 19 amino acids. Germline CDR1 is LGHNA and CDR2 is YNFKEQ. CDR3 nucleotide sequence: TGTGCCAGCAGCCAAGATTTCCCCATGGGGAGGCATTTTATCTATGGCTACACCTTC. It encodes CASSQDFPMGRHFIYGYTF.

The genes are TRBV27 and TRBJ1-1, with D unresolved. Trimming cost V 3 bases and J 11 bases, with 10 bases left between them. Per the germline V gene, CDR1 is MNHEY and CDR2 is SMNVEV (reference sequence). The CDR3 contains 11 residues. CDR3 region: CASSFGRAAFF. The DNA of the CDR3 is TGTGCCAGCAGTTTTGGCAGAGCGGCTTTCTTT.

The V and J genes are TRBV18 and TRBJ2-5; D not certain. V was shortened by 1 base and J by 1 base, with 16 bases between the two germline ends. This CDR3 has 17 residues. Germline assignment: CDR1 KGHSH and CDR2 LQKENI. The CDR3 sequence is CASSPLPPFVLQETQYF. CDR3 sequence (DNA): TGTGCCAGCTCACCACTCCCCCCTTTTGTCCTCCAAGAGACCCAGTACTTC. Variable domain in full (rest from reference TRBV18 and TRBJ2-5): NAGVMQNPRHLVRRRGQEARLRCSPMKGHSHVYWYRQLPEEGLKFMVYLQKENIIDESGMPKERFSAEFPKEGPSILRIQQVVRGDSAAYFCASSPLPPFVLQETQYFGPGTRLLVL.

The gene calls are TRBV10-3 and TRBJ1-2, with D perhaps TRBD1 (5 bases). V dropped 6 bases and J dropped 7 bases, with 15 bases sitting between them. The CDR3 runs 13 residues. The germline V gene has CDR1 ENHRY and CDR2 SYGVKD. The CDR3 sequence is CAIRTDSKVGYTF. In DNA, the CDR3 is TGTGCCATCAGAACAGACAGTAAGGTTGGCTACACCTTC.

The V call is TRBV5-4, the J call TRBJ2-3; D possibly corresponds to TRBD2 (6 bases). The CDR3 is 16 residues long. Germline CDR1 and CDR2: SGHNT and YYREEE (reference sequence). V shed 0 bases and J shed 0 bases, with 11 bases lying between them. In DNA form, the CDR3 reads TGTGCCAGCAGCTTGGAGGCGGGAACTAGCACAGATACGCAGTATTTT. Its protein product is CASSLEAGTSTDTQYF.

This clone occurred a few times. The chain is built from TRBV29-1 and TRBJ1-2; perhaps TRBD1 as D (5 bases). Germline V gene data show CDR1 as SQVTM and CDR2 as ANQGSEA. Trimming left V 0 bases short and J 8 bases short, with 19 bases between. The length of the CDR3 is 15 residues. The CDR3 region is CSVEDVGQGIGGYTF. For the CDR3, the DNA is TGCAGCGTTGAAGACGTGGGGCAGGGCATTGGGGGCTACACCTTC. Drawing the rest from reference TRBV29-1 and TRBJ1-2, the complete variable domain is SAVISQKPSRDICQRGTSLTIQCQVDSQVTMMFWYRQQPGQSLTLIATANQGSEATYESGFVIDKFPISRPNLTFSTLTVSNMSPEDSSIYLCSVEDVGQGIGGYTFGSGTRLTVV.

V and J are TRBV28 and TRBJ2-1, with D uncertain. The germline V gene has CDR1 MDHEN and CDR2 SYDVKM. Trimming left V 2 bases short and J 6 bases short, with 11 bases between. CDR3 length equals 14 residues. CDR3 amino acids: CASSLKAALNEQFF. CDR3 coding DNA: TGTGCCAGCAGTTTAAAAGCTGCACTCAATGAGCAGTTCTTC.